This T cell receptor (beta chain) appears in the sequencing data of a study of monozygotic twins with inflammatory bowel disease. Notes on the study in general: Results did not support any single strong IBD-associated signal or clonotype. The inverse Simpson measure of TCRbeta diversity was lower in IBD patients than in healthy co-twins.

Points on this clonotype: Its target is not known.

The CDR3 runs to 12 residues. Germline values: CDR1 SQVTM, CDR2 ANQGSEA. Each of TCRalpha and TCRbeta cDNA went through two nested PCRs, lasting approximately 17 and 9 cycles. TCRdb re-analyzed the 5' RACE reads; it lists each CDR3 protein once, without DNA. Here the sample table reports about 380,000 distinct CDR3 sequences. Investigators pulled total RNA out of whole blood and did not sort T cells. The clonotype originates from a human donor with ulcerative colitis or Crohn's disease, or a healthy co-twin of an affected twin (not recorded which). The genes are TRBV29-1 and TRBJ2-5. Sequenced input: blood. This chain's CDR3 is CSVDGNQETQYF.